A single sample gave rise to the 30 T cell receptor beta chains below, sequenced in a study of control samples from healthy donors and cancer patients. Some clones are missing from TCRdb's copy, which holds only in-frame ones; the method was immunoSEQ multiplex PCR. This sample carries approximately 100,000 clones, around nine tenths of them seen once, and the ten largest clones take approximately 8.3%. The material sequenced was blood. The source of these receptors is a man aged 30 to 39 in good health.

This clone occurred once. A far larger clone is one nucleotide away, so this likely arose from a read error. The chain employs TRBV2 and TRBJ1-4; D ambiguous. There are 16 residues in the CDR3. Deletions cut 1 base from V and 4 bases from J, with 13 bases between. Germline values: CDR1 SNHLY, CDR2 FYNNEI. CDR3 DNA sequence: TGTGCCAGCAGTGAAGAAGTTATGGGATATAATGAAAAACTGTTTTTT. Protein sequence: CASSEEVMGYNEKLFF.

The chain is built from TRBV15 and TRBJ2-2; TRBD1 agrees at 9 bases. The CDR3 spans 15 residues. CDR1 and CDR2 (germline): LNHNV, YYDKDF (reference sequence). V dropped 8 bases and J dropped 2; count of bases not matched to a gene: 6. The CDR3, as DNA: TGTGCCACCGAAAAGGGACAGGGCAACACCGGGGAGCTGTTTTTT. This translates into CATEKGQGNTGELFF.

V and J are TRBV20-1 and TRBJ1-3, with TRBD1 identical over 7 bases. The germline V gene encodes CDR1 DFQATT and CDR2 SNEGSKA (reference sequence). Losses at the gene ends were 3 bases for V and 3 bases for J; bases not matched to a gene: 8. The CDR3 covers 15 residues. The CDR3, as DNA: TGCAGTGCTAGTGACAGGGTGAACTTTGGAAACACCATATATTTT. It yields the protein CSASDRVNFGNTIYF.

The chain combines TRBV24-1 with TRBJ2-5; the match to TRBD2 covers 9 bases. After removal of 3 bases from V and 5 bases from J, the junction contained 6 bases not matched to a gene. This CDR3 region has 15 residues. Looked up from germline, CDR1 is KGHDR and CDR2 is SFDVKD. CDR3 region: CATSDATSGVETQYF. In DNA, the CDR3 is TGTGCCACCAGTGATGCGACTAGCGGCGTGGAGACCCAGTACTTC.

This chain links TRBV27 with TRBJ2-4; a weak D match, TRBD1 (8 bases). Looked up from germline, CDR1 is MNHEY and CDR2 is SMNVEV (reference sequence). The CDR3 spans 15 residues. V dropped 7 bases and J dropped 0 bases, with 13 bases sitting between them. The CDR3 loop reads CASKTGGGAKNIQYF. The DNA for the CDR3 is TGTGCCAGCAAAACAGGGGGGGGAGCCAAAAACATTCAGTACTTC.

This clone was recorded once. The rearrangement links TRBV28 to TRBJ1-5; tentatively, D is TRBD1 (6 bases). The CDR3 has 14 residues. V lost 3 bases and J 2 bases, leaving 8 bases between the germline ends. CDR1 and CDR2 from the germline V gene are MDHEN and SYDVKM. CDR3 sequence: CASSLQGRNQPQHF. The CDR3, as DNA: TGTGCCAGCAGTTTGCAGGGGCGCAATCAGCCCCAGCATTTT. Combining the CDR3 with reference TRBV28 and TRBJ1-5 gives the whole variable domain DVKVTQSSRYLVKRTGEKVFLECVQDMDHENMFWYRQDPGLGLRLIYFSYDVKMKEKGDIPEGYSVSREKKERFSLILESASTNQTSMYLCASSLQGRNQPQHFGDGTRLSIL.

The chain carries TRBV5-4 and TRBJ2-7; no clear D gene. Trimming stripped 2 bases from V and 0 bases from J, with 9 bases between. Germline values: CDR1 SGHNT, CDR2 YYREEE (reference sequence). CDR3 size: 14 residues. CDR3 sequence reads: CASSFVGTSYEQYF. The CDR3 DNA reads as TGTGCCAGCAGCTTCGTGGGTACCTCCTACGAGCAGTACTTC.

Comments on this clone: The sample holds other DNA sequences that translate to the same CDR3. This CDR3 reads CASSPPGETQYF. Written as DNA, the CDR3 is TGTGCCAGCTCACCACCGGGGGAGACCCAGTACTTC. The chain carries TRBV18 and TRBJ2-5, with D unclear. This CDR3 comprises 12 residues. Trimming took off 0 bases at V and 5 bases at J, with 4 bases between the two ends. Per the germline V gene, CDR1 is KGHSH and CDR2 is LQKENI.

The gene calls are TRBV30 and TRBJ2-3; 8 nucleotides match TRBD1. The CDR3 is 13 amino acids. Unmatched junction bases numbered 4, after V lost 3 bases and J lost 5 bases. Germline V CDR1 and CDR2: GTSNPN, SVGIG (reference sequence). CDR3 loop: CAWSRDRGDTQYF. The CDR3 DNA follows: TGTGCCTGGAGCAGAGACAGGGGAGATACGCAGTATTTT.

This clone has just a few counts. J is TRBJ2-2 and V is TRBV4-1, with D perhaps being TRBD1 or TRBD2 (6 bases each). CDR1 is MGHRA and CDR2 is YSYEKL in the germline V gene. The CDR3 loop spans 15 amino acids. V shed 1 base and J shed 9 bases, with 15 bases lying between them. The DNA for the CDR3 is TGCGCCAGCAGCCAAGGGGTAGGGGGGACCCGGGAGCTGTTTTTT. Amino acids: CASSQGVGGTRELFF.

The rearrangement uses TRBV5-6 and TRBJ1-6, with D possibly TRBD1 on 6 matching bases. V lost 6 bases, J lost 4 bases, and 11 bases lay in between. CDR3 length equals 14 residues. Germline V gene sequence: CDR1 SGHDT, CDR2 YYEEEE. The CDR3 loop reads CASKPGQYNSPLHF. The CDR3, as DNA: TGTGCCAGCAAGCCGGGACAATATAATTCACCCCTCCACTTT. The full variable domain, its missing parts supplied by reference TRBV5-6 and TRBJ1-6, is DAGVTQSPTHLIKTRGQQVTLRCSPKSGHDTVSWYQQALGQGPQFIFQYYEEEERQRGNFPDRFSGHQFPNYSSELNVNALLLGDSALYLCASKPGQYNSPLHFGNGTRLTVT.

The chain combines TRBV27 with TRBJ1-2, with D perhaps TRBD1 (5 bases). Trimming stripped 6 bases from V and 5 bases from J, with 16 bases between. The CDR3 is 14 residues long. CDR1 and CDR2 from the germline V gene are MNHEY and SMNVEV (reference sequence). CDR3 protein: CASSIGQTPYGYTF. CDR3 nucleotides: TGTGCCAGCAGCATCGGACAAACCCCTTATGGCTACACCTTC.

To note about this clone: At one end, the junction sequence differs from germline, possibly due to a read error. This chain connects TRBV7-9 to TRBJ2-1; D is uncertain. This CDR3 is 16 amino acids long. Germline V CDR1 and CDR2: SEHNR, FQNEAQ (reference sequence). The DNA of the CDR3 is TGTGCCAGCAGTTTAGGGAACGGGTGGGGTTGGGATGAGCAGTTCTTC. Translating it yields CASSLGNGWGWDEQFF.

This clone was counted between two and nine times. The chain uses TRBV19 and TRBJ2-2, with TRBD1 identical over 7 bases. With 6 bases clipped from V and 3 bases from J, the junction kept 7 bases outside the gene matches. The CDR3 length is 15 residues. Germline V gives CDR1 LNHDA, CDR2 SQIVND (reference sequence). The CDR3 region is CASSNRDSHTGELFF. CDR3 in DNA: TGTGCCAGTAGCAACCGGGACAGCCACACCGGGGAGCTGTTTTTT.

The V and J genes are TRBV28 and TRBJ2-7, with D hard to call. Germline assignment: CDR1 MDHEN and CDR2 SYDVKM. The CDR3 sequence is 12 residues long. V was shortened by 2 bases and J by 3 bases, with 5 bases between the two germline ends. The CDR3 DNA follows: TGTGCCAGCAGTTTACCGAACTACGAGCAGTACTTC. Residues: CASSLPNYEQYF.

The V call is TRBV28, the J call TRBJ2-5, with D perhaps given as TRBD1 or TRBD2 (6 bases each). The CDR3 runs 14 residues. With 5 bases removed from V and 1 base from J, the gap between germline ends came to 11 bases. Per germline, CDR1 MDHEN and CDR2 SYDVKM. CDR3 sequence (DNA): TGTGCCAGCAGTCTAGGGGGGAGCCAAGAGACCCAGTACTTC. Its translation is CASSLGGSQETQYF.

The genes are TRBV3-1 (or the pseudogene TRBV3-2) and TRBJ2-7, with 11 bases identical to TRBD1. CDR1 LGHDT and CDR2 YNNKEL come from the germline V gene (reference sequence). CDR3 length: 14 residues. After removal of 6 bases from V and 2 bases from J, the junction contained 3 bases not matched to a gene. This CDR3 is CASSRGQGAYEQYV. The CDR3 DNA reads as TGTGCCAGCAGTCGGGGACAGGGGGCCTACGAGCAGTACGTC.

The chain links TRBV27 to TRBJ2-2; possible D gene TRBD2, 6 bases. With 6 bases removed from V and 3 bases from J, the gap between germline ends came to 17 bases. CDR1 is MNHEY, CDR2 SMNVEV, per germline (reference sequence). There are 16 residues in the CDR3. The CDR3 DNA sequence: TGTGCCAGCAGCGGGAGAGGAGGGATGTACACCGGGGAGCTGTTTTTT. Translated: CASSGRGGMYTGELFF.

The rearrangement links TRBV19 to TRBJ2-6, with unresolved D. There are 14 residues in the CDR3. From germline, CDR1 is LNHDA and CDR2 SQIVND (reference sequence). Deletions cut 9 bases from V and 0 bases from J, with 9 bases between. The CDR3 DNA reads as TGTGCCAGCTCTTACTTCTCTGGGGCCAACGTCCTGACTTTC. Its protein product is CASSYFSGANVLTF.

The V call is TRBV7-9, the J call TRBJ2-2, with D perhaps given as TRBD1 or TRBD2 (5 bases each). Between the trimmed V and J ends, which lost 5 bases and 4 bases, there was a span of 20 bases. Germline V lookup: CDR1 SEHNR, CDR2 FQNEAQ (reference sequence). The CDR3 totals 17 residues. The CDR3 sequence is CASSQLNPGSPTGELFF. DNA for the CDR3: TGTGCCAGCAGCCAACTAAACCCAGGGAGCCCCACCGGGGAGCTGTTTTTT.

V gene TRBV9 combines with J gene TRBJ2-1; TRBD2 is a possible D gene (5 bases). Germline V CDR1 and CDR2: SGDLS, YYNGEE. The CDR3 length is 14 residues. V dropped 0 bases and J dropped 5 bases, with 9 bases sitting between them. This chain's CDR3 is CASSVGRTDNEQFF. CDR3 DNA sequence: TGTGCCAGCAGCGTAGGTAGGACTGACAATGAGCAGTTCTTC. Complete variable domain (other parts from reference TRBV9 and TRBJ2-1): DSGVTQTPKHLITATGQRVTLRCSPRSGDLSVYWYQQSLDQGLQFLIQYYNGEERAKGNILERFSAQQFPDLHSELNLSSLELGDSALYFCASSVGRTDNEQFFGPGTRLTVL.

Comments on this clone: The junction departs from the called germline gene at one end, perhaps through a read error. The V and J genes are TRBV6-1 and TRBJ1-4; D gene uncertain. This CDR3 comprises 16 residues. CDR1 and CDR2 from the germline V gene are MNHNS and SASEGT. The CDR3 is CASREGRGLVNEKLFF. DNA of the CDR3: TGTGCCAGCAGGGAAGGGCGGGGTCTCGTTAATGAAAAACTGTTTTTT.

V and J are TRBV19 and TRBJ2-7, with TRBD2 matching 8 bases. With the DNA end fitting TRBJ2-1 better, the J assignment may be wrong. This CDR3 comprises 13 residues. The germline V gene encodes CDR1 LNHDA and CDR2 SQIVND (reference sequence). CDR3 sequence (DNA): TGTGCCAGTAGTAGGGGACTAGTGAATGAGCAGTTCTTC. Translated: CASSRGLVNEQFF.

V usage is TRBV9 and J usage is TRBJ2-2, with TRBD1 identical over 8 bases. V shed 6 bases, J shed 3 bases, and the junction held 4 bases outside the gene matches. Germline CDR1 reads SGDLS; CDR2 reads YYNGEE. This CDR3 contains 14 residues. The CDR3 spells CASTGQAYTGELFF. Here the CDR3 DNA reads TGTGCCAGCACGGGACAGGCTTACACCGGGGAGCTGTTTTTT.

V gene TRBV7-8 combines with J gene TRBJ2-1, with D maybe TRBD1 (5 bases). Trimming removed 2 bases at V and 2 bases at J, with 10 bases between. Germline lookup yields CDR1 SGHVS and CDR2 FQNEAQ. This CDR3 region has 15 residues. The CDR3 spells CASSLNGRAYNEQFF. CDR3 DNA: TGTGCCAGCAGCTTAAACGGCAGGGCCTACAATGAGCAGTTCTTC.

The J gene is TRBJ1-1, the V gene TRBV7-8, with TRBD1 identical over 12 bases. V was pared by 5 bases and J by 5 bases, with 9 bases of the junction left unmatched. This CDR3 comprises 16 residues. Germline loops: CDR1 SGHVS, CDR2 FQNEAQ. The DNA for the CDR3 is TGTGCCAGCAGCCGGGCGGGACAGGGGGCGGGGACTGAAGCTTTCTTT. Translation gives CASSRAGQGAGTEAFF.

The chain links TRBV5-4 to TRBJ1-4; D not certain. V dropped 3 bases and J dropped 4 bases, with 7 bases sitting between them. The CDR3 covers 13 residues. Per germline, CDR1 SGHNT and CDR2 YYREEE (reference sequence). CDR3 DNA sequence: TGTGCCAGCAGCTGGGAGAGTAATGAAAAACTGTTTTTT. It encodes CASSWESNEKLFF.

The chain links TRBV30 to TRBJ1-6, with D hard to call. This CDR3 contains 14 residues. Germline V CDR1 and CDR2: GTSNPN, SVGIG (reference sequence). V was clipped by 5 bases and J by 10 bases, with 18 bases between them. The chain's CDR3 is CAWAAGGLTSPLHF. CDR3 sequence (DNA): TGTGCCTGGGCCGCAGGAGGCTTAACATCACCCCTCCACTTT.

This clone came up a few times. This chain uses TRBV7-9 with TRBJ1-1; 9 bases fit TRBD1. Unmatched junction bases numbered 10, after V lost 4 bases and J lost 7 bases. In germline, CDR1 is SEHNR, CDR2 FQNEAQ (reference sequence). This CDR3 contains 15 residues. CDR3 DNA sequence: TGTGCCAGCAGCTCCGGCCGGGACAGGGTGGGTGAAGCTTTCTTT. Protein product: CASSSGRDRVGEAFF.

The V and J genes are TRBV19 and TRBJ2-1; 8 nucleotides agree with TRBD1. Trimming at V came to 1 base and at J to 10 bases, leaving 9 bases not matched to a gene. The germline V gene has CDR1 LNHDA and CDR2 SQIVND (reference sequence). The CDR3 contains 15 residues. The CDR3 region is CASSIGTGRLQEQFF. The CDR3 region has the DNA TGTGCCAGTAGTATAGGGACAGGGAGATTACAGGAGCAGTTCTTC.